The following is a TCR beta chain sequence with its context. The data belong to a study of radiation and T cells in renal cell carcinoma. This CDR3 region has 13 residues. The V end lost 2 bases, the J end lost 6 bases, and 10 bases lay between the germline ends. The germline V gene encodes CDR1 MNHNY and CDR2 SVGAGI (reference sequence). The protocol was immunoSEQ multiplex PCR, while the TCRdb copy is restricted to in-frame clones and leaves out a portion. The profile shows 130,000 to 150,000 clones, approximately 90% of them singletons. Time point indicated: baseline pretreatment blood. The treatment: 15 Gy SBRT to primary tumor, nephrectomy 4 weeks later.

The V gene is TRBV6-6, the J gene TRBJ1-1; D possibly corresponds to TRBD1 (5 bases). This sample comprised blood, obtained from a patient whose treatment included radiotherapy and nephrectomy. This sequence was found in a woman aged 45-65 years with renal cell carcinoma. The CDR3 DNA is TGTGCCAGCAGTTACCTCGGACACTCTGAAGCTTTCTTT. Amino acid sequence: CASSYLGHSEAFF.